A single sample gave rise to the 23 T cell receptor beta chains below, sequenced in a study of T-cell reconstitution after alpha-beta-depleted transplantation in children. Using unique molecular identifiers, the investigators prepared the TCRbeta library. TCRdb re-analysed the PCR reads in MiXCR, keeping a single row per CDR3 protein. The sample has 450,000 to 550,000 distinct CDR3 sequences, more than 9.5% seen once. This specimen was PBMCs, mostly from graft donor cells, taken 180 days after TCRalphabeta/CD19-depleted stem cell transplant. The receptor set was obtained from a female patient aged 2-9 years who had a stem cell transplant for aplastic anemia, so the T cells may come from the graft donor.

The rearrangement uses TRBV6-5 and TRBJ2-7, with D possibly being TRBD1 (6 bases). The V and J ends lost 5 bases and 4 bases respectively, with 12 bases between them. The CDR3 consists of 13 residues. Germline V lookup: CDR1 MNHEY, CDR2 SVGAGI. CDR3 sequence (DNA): TGTGCCAGCAGTATTCAAGGGGGATACGAGCAGTACTTC. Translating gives CASSIQGGYEQYF.

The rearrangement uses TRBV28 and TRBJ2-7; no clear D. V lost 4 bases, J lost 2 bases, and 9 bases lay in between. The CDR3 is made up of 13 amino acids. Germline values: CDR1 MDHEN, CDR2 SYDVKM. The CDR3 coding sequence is TGTGCCAGCAGTTCCGGACGTCCCTACGAGCAGTACGTC. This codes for CASSSGRPYEQYV.

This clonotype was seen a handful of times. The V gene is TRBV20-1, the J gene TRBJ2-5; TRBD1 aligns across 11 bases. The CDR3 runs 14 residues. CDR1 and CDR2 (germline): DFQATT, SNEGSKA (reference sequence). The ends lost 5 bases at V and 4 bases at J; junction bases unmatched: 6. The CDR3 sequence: CSALRTGGIETQYF. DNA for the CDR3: TGCAGTGCTTTAAGGACAGGGGGCATAGAGACCCAGTACTTC.

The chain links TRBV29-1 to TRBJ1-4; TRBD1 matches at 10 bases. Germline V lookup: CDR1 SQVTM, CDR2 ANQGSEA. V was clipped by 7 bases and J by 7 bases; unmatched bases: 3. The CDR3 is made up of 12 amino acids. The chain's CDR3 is CSARDRGEKLFF. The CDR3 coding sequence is TGCAGCGCCCGGGACAGGGGTGAAAAACTGTTTTTT.

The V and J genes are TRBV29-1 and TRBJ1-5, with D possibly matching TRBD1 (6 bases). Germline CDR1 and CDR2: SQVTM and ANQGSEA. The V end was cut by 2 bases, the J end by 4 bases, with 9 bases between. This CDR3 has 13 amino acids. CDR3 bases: TGCAGCGTTGAATGGGACAAAAATCAGCCCCAGCATTTT. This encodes CSVEWDKNQPQHF.

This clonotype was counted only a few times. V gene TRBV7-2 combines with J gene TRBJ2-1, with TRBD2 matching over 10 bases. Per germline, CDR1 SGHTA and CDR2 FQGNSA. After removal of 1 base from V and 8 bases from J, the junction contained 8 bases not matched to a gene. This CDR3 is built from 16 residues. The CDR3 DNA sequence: TGTGCCAGCAGCTTAGTAGTGACTAGCGGGCGAGATGAGCAGTTCTTC. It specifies CASSLVVTSGRDEQFF.

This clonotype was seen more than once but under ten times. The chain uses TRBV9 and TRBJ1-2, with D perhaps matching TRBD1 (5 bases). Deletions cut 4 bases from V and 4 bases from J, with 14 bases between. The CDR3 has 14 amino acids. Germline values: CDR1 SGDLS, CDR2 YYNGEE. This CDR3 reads CASSPDPGGYGYTF. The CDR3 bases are TGTGCCAGCAGCCCCGACCCTGGGGGCTATGGCTACACCTTC.

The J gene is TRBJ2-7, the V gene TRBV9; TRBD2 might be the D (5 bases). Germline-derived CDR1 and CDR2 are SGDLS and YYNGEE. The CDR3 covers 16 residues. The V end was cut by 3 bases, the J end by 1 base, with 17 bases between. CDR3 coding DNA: TGTGCCAGCAGCGCCGGGAAGTCGGGTCCTTCCTACGAGCAGTACTTC. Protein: CASSAGKSGPSYEQYF.

This chain's CDR3 is CASSTTSGSYEQYF. CDR3 in DNA: TGTGCCAGCAGCACGACTAGCGGGAGCTACGAGCAGTACTTC. The genes are TRBV28 and TRBJ2-7, with TRBD2 matching over 12 bases. With 6 bases clipped from V and 3 bases from J, the junction kept 3 bases outside the gene matches. The germline V gene encodes CDR1 MDHEN and CDR2 SYDVKM. This CDR3 contains 14 residues.

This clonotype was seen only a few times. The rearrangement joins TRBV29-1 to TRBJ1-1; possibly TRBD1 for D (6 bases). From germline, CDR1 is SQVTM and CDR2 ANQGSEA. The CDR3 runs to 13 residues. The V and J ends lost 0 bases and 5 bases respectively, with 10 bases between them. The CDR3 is CSVEEGGRTEAFF. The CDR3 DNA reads TGCAGCGTTGAAGAAGGGGGTCGGACTGAAGCTTTCTTT.

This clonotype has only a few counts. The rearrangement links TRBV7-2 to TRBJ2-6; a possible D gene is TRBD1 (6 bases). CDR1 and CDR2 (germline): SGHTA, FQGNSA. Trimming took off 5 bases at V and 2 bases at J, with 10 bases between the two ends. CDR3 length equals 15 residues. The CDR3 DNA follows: TGTGCCAGCAGCATCTACAGGGCTGGGGCCAACGTCCTGACTTTC. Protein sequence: CASSIYRAGANVLTF.

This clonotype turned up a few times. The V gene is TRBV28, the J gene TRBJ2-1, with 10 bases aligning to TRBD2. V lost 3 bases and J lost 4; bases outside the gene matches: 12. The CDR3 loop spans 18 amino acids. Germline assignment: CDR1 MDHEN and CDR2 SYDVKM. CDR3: CASSFPLAGEPDYNEQFF. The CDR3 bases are TGTGCCAGCAGTTTCCCTCTAGCGGGAGAACCCGATTACAATGAGCAGTTCTTC.

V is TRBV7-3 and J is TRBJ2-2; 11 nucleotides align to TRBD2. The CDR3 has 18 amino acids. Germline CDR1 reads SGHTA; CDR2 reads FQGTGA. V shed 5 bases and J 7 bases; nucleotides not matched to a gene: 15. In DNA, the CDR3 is TGTGCCAGCAGCCACTCACTAGCGGGAGTTGGATTCGGCGGGGAGCTGTTTTTT. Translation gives CASSHSLAGVGFGGELFF.

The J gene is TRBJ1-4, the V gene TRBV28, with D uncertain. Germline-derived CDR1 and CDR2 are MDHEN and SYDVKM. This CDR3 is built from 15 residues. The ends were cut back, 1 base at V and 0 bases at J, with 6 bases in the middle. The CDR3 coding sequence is TGTGCCAGCAGTTTATCTCCCGCAACTAATGAAAAACTGTTTTTT. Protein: CASSLSPATNEKLFF.

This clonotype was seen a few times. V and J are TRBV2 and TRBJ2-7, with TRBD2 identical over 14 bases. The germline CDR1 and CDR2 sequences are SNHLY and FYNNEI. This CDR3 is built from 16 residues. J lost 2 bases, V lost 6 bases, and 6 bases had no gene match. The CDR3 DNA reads TGTGCCAGCAGGGGCGGACTAGCGGGAGGCCCCTACGAGCAGTACTTC. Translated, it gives CASRGGLAGGPYEQYF.

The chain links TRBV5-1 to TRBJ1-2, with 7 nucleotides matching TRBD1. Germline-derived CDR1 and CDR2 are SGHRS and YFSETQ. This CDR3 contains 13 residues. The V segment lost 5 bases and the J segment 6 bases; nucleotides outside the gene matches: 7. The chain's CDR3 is CASSSTGVHGYTF. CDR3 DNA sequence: TGCGCCAGCAGTTCTACAGGGGTCCATGGCTACACCTTC. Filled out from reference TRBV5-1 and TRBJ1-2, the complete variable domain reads KAGVTQTPRYLIKTRGQQVTLSCSPISGHRSVSWYQQTPGQGLQFLFEYFSETQRNKGNFPGRFSGRQFSNSRSEMNVSTLELGDSALYLCASSSTGVHGYTFGSGTRLTVV.

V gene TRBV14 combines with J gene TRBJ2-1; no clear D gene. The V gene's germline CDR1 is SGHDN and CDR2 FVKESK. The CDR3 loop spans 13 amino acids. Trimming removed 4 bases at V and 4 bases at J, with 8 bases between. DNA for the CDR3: TGTGCCAGCAGCCGTCAAGAGTACAATGAGCAGTTCTTC. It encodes CASSRQEYNEQFF.

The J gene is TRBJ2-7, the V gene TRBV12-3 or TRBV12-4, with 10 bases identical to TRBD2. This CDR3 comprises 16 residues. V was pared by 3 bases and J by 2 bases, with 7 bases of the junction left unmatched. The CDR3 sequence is CASSFGYLAGAYEQYF. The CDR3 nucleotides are TGTGCCAGCAGTTTTGGTTACCTAGCGGGAGCCTACGAGCAGTACTTC.

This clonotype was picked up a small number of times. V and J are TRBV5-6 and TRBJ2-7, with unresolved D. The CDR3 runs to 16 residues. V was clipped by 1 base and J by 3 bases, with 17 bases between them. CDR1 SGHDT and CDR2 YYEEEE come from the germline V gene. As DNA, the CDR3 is TGTGCCAGCAGCTTGCTGGGTCCGACCTTCTACTACGAGCAGTACTTC. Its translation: CASSLLGPTFYYEQYF.

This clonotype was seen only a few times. CDR3 region: CASSQERTGNPSHYGYTF. The CDR3 DNA follows: TGCGCCAGCAGCCAAGAAAGGACAGGGAACCCCTCACACTATGGCTACACCTTC. The chain is built from TRBV4-1 and TRBJ1-2; 8 bases are a match to TRBD1. CDR3 length: 18 amino acids. Germline V gene sequence: CDR1 MGHRA, CDR2 YSYEKL. Losses at the gene ends were 0 bases for V and 3 bases for J; bases not matched to a gene: 12.

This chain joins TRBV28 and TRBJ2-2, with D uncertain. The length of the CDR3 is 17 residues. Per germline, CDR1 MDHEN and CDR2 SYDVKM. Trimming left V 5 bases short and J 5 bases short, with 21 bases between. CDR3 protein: CASSDGRYQSDTGELFF. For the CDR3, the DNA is TGTGCCAGCAGTGACGGACGATACCAGTCGGATACCGGGGAGCTGTTTTTT.

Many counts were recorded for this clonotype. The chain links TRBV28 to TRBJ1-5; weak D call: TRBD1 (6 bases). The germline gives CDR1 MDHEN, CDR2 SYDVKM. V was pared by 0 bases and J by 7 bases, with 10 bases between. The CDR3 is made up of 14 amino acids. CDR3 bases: TGTGCCAGCAGTTTATGGAGGGGGGGACAGCCCCAGCATTTT. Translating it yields CASSLWRGGQPQHF.

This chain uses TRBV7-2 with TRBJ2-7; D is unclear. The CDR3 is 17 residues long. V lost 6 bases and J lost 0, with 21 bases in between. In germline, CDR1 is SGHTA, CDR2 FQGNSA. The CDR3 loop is CASSLFLGGYGSYEQYV. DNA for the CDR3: TGTGCCAGCAGTTTATTCTTAGGTGGCTACGGCTCCTACGAGCAGTACGTC.